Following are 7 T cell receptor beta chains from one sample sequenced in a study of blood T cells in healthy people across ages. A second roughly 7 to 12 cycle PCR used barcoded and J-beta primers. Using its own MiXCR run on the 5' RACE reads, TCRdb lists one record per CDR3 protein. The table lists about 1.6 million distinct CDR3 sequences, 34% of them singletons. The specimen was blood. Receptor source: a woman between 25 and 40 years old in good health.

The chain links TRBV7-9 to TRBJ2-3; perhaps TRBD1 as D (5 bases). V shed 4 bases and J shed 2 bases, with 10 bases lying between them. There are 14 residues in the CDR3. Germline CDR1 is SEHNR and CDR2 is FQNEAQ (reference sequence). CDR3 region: CASSSPGNTDTQYF. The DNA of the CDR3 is TGTGCCAGCAGCTCCCCAGGGAACACAGATACGCAGTATTTT.

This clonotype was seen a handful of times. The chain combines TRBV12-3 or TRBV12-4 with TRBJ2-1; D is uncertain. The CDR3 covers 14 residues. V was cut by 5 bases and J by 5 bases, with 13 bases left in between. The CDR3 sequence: CASSPRAGNNEQFF. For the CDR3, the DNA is TGTGCCAGCAGTCCCCGAGCAGGAAACAATGAGCAGTTCTTC.

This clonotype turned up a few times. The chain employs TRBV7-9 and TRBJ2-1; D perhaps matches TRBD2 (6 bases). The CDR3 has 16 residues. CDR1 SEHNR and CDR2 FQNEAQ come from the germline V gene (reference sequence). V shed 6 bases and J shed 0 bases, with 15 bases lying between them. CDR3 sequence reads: CASRRLGQSSYNEQFF. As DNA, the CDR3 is TGTGCCAGCAGACGACTAGGCCAGAGCTCCTACAATGAGCAGTTCTTC.

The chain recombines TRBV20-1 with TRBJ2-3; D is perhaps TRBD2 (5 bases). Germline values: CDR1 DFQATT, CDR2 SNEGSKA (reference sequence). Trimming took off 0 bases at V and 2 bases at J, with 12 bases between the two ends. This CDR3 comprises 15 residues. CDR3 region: CSARDRKRHTDTQYF. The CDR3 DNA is TGCAGTGCTAGAGATAGGAAGCGGCACACAGATACGCAGTATTTT.

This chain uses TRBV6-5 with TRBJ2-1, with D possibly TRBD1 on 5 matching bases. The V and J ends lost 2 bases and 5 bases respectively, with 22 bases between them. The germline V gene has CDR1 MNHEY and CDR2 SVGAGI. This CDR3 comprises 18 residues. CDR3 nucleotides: TGTGCCAGCAGTTACAGGGGATTCCGGGCGCCCTTCCACAATGAGCAGTTCTTC. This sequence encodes CASSYRGFRAPFHNEQFF.

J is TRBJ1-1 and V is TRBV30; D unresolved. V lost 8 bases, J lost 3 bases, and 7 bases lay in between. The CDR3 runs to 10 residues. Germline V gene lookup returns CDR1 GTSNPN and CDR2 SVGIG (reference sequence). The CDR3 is CAHWDTEAFF. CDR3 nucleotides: TGTGCCCATTGGGACACTGAAGCTTTCTTT.

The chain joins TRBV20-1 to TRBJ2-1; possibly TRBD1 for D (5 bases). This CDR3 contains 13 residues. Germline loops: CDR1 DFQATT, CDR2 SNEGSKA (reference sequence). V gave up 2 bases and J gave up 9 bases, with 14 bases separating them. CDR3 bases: TGCAGTGCTAGACAGGGATTTCGGAGTGAGCAGTTCTTC. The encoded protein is CSARQGFRSEQFF.